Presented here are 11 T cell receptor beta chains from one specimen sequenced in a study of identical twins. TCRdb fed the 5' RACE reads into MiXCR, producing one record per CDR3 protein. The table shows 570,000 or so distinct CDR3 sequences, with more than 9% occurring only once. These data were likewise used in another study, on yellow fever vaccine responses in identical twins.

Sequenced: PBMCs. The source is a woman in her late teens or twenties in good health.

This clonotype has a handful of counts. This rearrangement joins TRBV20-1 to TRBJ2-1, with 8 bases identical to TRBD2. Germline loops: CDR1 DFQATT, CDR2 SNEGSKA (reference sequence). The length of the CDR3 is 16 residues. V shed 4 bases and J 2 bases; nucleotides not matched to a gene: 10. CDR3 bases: TGCAGTGCTACAGCGGGGGTCAAACCCCCCTACAATGAGCAGTTCTTC. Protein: CSATAGVKPPYNEQFF.

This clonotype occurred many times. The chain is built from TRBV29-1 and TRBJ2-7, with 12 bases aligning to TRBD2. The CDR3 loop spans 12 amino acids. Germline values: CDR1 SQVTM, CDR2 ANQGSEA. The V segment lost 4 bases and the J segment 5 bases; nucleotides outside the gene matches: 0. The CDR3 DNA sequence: TGCAGCGTTGGACTAGCGGGAGACGAGCAGTACTTC. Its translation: CSVGLAGDEQYF.

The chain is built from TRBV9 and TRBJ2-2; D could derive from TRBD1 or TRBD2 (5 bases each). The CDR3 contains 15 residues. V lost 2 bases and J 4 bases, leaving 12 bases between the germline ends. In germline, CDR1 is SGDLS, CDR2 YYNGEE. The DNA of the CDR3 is TGTGCCAGCAGCGTTGGGACCACTGGCACCGGGGAGCTGTTTTTT. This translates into CASSVGTTGTGELFF.

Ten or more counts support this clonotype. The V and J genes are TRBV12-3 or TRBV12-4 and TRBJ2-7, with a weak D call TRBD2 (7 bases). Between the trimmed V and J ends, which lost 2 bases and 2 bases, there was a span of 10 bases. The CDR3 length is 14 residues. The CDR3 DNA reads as TGTGCCAGCAGTTTAAGCGGGGACACCTACGAGCAGTACTTC. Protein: CASSLSGDTYEQYF.

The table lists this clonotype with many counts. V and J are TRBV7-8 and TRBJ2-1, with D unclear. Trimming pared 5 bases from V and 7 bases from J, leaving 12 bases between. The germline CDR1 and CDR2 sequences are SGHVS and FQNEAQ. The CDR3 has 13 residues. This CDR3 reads CASSVDLNNEQFF. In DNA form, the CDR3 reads TGTGCCAGCAGCGTGGACCTTAATAATGAGCAGTTCTTC.

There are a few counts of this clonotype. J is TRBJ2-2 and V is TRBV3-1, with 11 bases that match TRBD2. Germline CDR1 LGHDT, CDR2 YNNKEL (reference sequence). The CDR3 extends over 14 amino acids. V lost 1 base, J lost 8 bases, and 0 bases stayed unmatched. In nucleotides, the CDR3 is TGTGCCAGCAGCCAAGGACTAGCGGGAGGGGAGCTGTTTTTT. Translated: CASSQGLAGGELFF.

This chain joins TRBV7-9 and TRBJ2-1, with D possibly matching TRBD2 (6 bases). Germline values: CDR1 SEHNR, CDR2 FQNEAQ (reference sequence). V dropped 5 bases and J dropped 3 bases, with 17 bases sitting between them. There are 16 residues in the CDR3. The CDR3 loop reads CASSAPLAGNYNEQFF. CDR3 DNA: TGTGCCAGCAGCGCCCCGCTGGCGGGGAACTACAATGAGCAGTTCTTC.

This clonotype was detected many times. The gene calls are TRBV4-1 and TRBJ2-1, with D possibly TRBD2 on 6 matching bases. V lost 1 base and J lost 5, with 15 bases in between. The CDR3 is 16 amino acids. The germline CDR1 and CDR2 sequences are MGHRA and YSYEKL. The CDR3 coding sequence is TGCGCCAGCAGCCAAGGTTGGGGGGATCCGAACAATGAGCAGTTCTTC. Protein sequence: CASSQGWGDPNNEQFF.

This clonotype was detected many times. The DNA of the CDR3 is TGTGCCAGCAGCCTCAACGCGAGGACCGGGGAGCTGTTTTTT. Protein sequence: CASSLNARTGELFF. The gene calls are TRBV27 and TRBJ2-2; no reliable D call. Looked up from germline, CDR1 is MNHEY and CDR2 is SMNVEV (reference sequence). V lost 6 bases, J lost 5 bases, and 13 bases lay in between. The CDR3 is 14 residues long.

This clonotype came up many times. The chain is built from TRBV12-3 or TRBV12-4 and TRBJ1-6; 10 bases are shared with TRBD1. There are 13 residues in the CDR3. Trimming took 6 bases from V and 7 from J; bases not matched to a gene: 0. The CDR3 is CASRGQGNSPLHF. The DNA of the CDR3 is TGTGCCAGCAGGGGACAGGGGAATTCACCCCTCCACTTT.

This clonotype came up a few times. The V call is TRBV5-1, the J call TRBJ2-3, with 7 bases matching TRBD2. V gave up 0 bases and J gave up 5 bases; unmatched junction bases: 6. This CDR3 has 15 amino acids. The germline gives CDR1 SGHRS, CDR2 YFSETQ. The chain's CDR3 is CASSLDGTIGDTQYF. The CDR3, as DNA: TGCGCCAGCAGCTTGGATGGGACTATAGGAGATACGCAGTATTTT. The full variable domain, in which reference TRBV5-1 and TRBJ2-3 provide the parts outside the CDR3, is KAGVTQTPRYLIKTRGQQVTLSCSPISGHRSVSWYQQTPGQGLQFLFEYFSETQRNKGNFPGRFSGRQFSNSRSEMNVSTLELGDSALYLCASSLDGTIGDTQYFGPGTRLTVL.